The 16 T cell receptor beta chains below were found in one sample sequenced in a study of CD8 T cells in ankylosing spondylitis. TCRdb redid the calling of the 5' RACE reads with MiXCR, one entry per CDR3 protein. The table lists some 200,000 distinct CDR3 sequences, 15% to 20% of them singletons. Material for sequencing was blood, either unsorted or a sorted T cell fraction (not recorded which). These receptors came from a male donor aged 10 to 35 with ankylosing spondylitis or in good health (not recorded which).

The chain carries TRBV7-9 and TRBJ2-7, with D possibly matching TRBD2 (5 bases). The V and J ends lost 1 base and 5 bases respectively, with 15 bases between them. Germline V lookup: CDR1 SEHNR, CDR2 FQNEAQ (reference sequence). This CDR3 region has 15 residues. CDR3 in amino acids: CASSLVGRTSDEQYV. CDR3 DNA: TGTGCCAGCAGCTTAGTCGGGCGGACTTCCGACGAGCAGTACGTC.

There are many counts of this clonotype. The CDR3 spells CASSLRVPNSPLHF. The CDR3 DNA sequence: TGTGCCAGCAGTTTAAGGGTACCCAATTCACCCCTCCACTTT. This chain connects TRBV27 to TRBJ1-6, with D hard to call. The CDR3 loop spans 14 amino acids. In germline, CDR1 is MNHEY, CDR2 SMNVEV (reference sequence). V lost 2 bases and J lost 7, with 9 bases in between.

This rearrangement joins TRBV13 to TRBJ1-5; 11 bases line up with TRBD1. V lost 5 bases, J lost 6 bases, and 6 bases stayed unmatched. The CDR3 runs to 15 residues. Germline assignment: CDR1 PRHDT and CDR2 FYEKMQ (reference sequence). The CDR3 spells CASSPPGTGGQPQHF. The CDR3 DNA is TGTGCCAGCAGCCCCCCCGGGACAGGGGGTCAGCCCCAGCATTTT.

This clonotype was seen many times. The chain combines TRBV28 with TRBJ2-4; 7 nucleotides align to TRBD1. Germline CDR1 and CDR2: MDHEN and SYDVKM. The CDR3 loop spans 16 amino acids. V lost 7 bases, J lost 0 bases, and 9 bases stayed unmatched. The DNA of the CDR3 is TGTGCCAGCACCAGACAGGGATCGCTAGCCAAAAACATTCAGTACTTC. This sequence encodes CASTRQGSLAKNIQYF.

This clonotype was counted at least ten times. The gene calls are TRBV7-6 and TRBJ2-3; 9 nucleotides align to TRBD2. Trimming took 5 bases from V and 6 from J; bases not matched to a gene: 12. The CDR3 spans 16 residues. CDR1 is SGHVS and CDR2 is FNYEAQ in the germline V gene. This chain's CDR3 is CASSLLAGPKGDTQYF. CDR3 nucleotides: TGTGCCAGCAGCCTTCTAGCGGGACCGAAAGGGGATACGCAGTATTTT.

This chain uses TRBV4-1 with TRBJ1-1; D remains unclear. The CDR3 sequence is 11 residues long. From germline, CDR1 is MGHRA and CDR2 YSYEKL. V lost 7 bases to trimming and J lost 2 bases, with 5 bases between them. CDR3 nucleotide sequence: TGCGCCAGCATGGGTAACACTGAAGCTTTCTTT. Amino acids: CASMGNTEAFF.

The sample holds many counts of this clonotype. The chain combines TRBV11-2 with TRBJ2-6; 7 nucleotides align to TRBD1. Germline CDR1 and CDR2: SGHAT and FQNNGV. The V segment lost 7 bases and the J segment 0 bases; nucleotides outside the gene matches: 6. The CDR3 runs to 16 residues. For the CDR3, the DNA is TGTGCCAGCAACAGACAGGGCTTCTCTGGGGCCAACGTCCTGACTTTC. Protein: CASNRQGFSGANVLTF.

The J gene is TRBJ1-5, the V gene TRBV18, with TRBD1 as a possible D gene (6 bases). Germline V lookup: CDR1 KGHSH, CDR2 LQKENI. Trimming cost V 6 bases and J 5 bases, with 8 bases left between them. The CDR3 consists of 12 residues. CDR3 bases: TGTGCCAGCTCCAGGGGAGATCAGCCCCAGCATTTT. It specifies CASSRGDQPQHF.

V and J are TRBV29-1 and TRBJ2-7; possibly TRBD1 for D (6 bases). This CDR3 has 12 residues. The ends were cut back, 6 bases at V and 0 bases at J, with 9 bases in the middle. The germline V gene has CDR1 SQVTM and CDR2 ANQGSEA. The CDR3 coding sequence is TGCAGCGTCCGGGACACCTCCTACGAGCAGTACGTC. Protein sequence: CSVRDTSYEQYV.

This clonotype was seen many times. DNA of the CDR3: TGTGCCAGCAGTCCGGGACAGGGAAGGTCTGAAGCTTTCTTT. Its translation is CASSPGQGRSEAFF. This chain joins TRBV28 and TRBJ1-1; 9 bases are shared with TRBD1. The germline V gene encodes CDR1 MDHEN and CDR2 SYDVKM. The V and J ends lost 5 bases and 6 bases, in that order; junction bases with no gene match: 7. The CDR3 length is 14 residues.

There are many counts of this clonotype. The DNA of the CDR3 is TGCAGTGCTAGAACCCCCGGGACAGGGAATTCACCCCTCCACTTT. It is translated as CSARTPGTGNSPLHF. This rearrangement joins TRBV20-1 to TRBJ1-6, with TRBD1 matching over 9 bases. J was trimmed by 7 bases and V by 2 bases; bases with no gene match: 6. Germline V lookup: CDR1 DFQATT, CDR2 SNEGSKA (reference sequence). The CDR3 contains 15 residues.

This clonotype was observed a handful of times. Given a much more abundant clone one base away, this may be a read error. CDR3 in amino acids: CASSFVGDPYGYSF. The CDR3 region has the DNA TGTGCCAGCAGTTTCGTGGGGGACCCCTATGGCTACTCCTTC. The V call is TRBV12-3 or TRBV12-4, the J call TRBJ1-2; D is perhaps TRBD1 (5 bases). The CDR3 has 14 residues.

In this sample, this clonotype turned up many times. This sequence joins TRBV6-2 or TRBV6-3 and TRBJ2-7; D may match TRBD1 or TRBD2 (5 bases each). Germline loops: CDR1 MNHEY, CDR2 SVGEGT. The CDR3 sequence is 13 residues long. V gave up 6 bases and J gave up 2 bases, with 11 bases separating them. The CDR3 is CASSRSGPYEQYF. In DNA form, the CDR3 reads TGTGCCAGCAGCCGGTCGGGACCCTACGAGCAGTACTTC.

In this sample, this clonotype turned up a few times. The V gene is TRBV29-1, the J gene TRBJ2-5; no firm D call. The length of the CDR3 is 9 residues. Germline V gene sequence: CDR1 SQVTM, CDR2 ANQGSEA. Trimming took 0 bases from V and 7 from J, leaving 0 bases between them. CDR3 sequence reads: CSVEETQYF. CDR3 DNA sequence: TGCAGCGTTGAAGAGACCCAGTACTTC.

This clonotype turned up a few times. The chain couples TRBV20-1 to TRBJ2-2; no clear D. V was trimmed by 7 bases and J by 0 bases, leaving 3 bases between them. Germline assignment: CDR1 DFQATT and CDR2 SNEGSKA (reference sequence). This CDR3 is 11 amino acids long. DNA of the CDR3: TGCAGTGGGACGAACACCGGGGAGCTGTTTTTT. Protein: CSGTNTGELFF.

V gene TRBV27 combines with J gene TRBJ2-7; 7 bases fit TRBD2. The V gene end was trimmed by 7 bases and the J gene end by 2 bases; junction bases not matched to a gene: 5. CDR1 and CDR2 from the germline V gene are MNHEY and SMNVEV (reference sequence). The CDR3 loop spans 13 amino acids. This CDR3 is CASMGGRPYEQYF. The CDR3 DNA follows: TGTGCCAGCATGGGAGGGCGGCCCTACGAGCAGTACTTC.